This T cell receptor (beta chain) was sequenced in a study of OX40 agonist ivuxolimab in advanced cancers. Study overall: A diagnosis of hepatocellular carcinoma, melanoma, renal cell or head and neck cancer was present in dose-escalation patients. Overall study findings and caveats: Among some nonresponders, normalized T-cell clonal expansion was also low.

CDR3 size: 10 residues. Germline CDR1 DFQATT, CDR2 SNEGSKA (reference sequence). This clone has a handful of counts. The antigen is not known. Profiled with immunoSEQ multiplex PCR; TCRdb holds only in-frame clones, not every one. The repertoire holds just over 35,000 clones, with roughly 72% as singletons. Sequences were derived from CD4+ or CD8+ T cells sorted from blood, sampled in a trial of the OX40 agonist ivuxolimab. This clonotype originated in an adult with an advanced solid tumor such as melanoma, head and neck, liver or kidney cancer. This chain uses TRBV20-1 with TRBJ2-3, with D perhaps TRBD2 (5 bases). CDR3 protein: CSTGADTQYF. Written as DNA, the CDR3 is TGCAGCACCGGGGCAGATACGCAGTATTTT.